Following are 10 T cell receptor beta chains from one sample sequenced in a study of T cell responses to AZD1222 COVID-19 vaccine. The assay was immunoSEQ multiplex PCR, and TCRdb's table has in-frame clones only and misses some. The sample gives 110,000 to 150,000 clones, roughly 88% of which show up once; about 1.8% is in the top ten. The source material was peripheral blood, sampled 28 days after the second AZD1222 dose. Receptors originate from an adult who received the AZD1222 COVID-19 vaccine.

The chain is built from TRBV19 and TRBJ1-2, with 9 nucleotides matching TRBD1. CDR3 length: 15 amino acids. In germline, CDR1 is LNHDA, CDR2 SQIVND (reference sequence). The ends lost 5 bases at V and 2 bases at J; junction bases unmatched: 6. The CDR3, as DNA: TGTGCCAGTAGTGTTCGACAGGGGGGAAACTATGGCTACACCTTC. This encodes CASSVRQGGNYGYTF. The whole variable domain, remainder taken from reference TRBV19 and TRBJ1-2, is DGGITQSPKYLFRKEGQNVTLSCEQNLNHDAMYWYRQDPGQGLRLIYYSQIVNDFQKGDIAEGYSVSREKKESFPLTVTSAQKNPTAFYLCASSVRQGGNYGYTFGSGTRLTVV.

About this clone itself: The CDR3 end shows no conserved phenylalanine or tryptophan, and so a read error is likely. Because the CDR3's place on the DNA is in doubt, the DNA is left out and the CDR3 is given as listed by TCRdb. J is TRBJ1-2 and V is TRBV11-2. From germline, CDR1 is SGHAT and CDR2 FQNNGV. Termini included, the CDR3 measures 9 amino acids. The CDR3 loop is CASSSEVTP.

The chain links TRBV18 to TRBJ2-1, with D unclear. The germline CDR1 and CDR2 sequences are KGHSH and LQKENI. Trimming cost V 3 bases and J 7 bases, with 13 bases left between them. CDR3 length: 14 amino acids. The CDR3: CASSPSVGQNEQFF. The DNA of the CDR3 is TGTGCCAGCTCACCTTCGGTTGGGCAAAATGAGCAGTTCTTC. The full variable domain, rest sourced from reference TRBV18 and TRBJ2-1, is NAGVMQNPRHLVRRRGQEARLRCSPMKGHSHVYWYRQLPEEGLKFMVYLQKENIIDESGMPKERFSAEFPKEGPSILRIQQVVRGDSAAYFCASSPSVGQNEQFFGPGTRLTVL.

The rearrangement uses TRBV5-5 and TRBJ2-2, with 7 bases identical to TRBD2. V lost 4 bases to trimming and J lost 4 bases; unmatched junction nucleotides: 7. CDR3 size: 15 residues. Germline lookup yields CDR1 SGHKS and CDR2 YYEKEE (reference sequence). CDR3 loop: CASSRKRDGTGELFF. The CDR3, as DNA: TGTGCCAGCAGCCGGAAGCGGGACGGCACCGGGGAGCTGTTTTTT.

This clone appeared once. V usage is TRBV12-3 or TRBV12-4 and J usage is TRBJ2-7; D gene uncertain. Trimming took off 3 bases at V and 0 bases at J, with 6 bases between the two ends. This CDR3 is 13 amino acids long. The CDR3 DNA follows: TGTGCCAGCAGTTTTGGCAGCTCCTACGAGCAGTACTTC. It specifies CASSFGSSYEQYF.

This clone appeared a few times. In nucleotides, the CDR3 is TGTGCCAGCAGTTACCGGGACAGGGGAGGGGATGGCTACACCTTC. Translation gives CASSYRDRGGDGYTF. V usage is TRBV6-6 and J usage is TRBJ1-2, with 10 bases matching TRBD1. The V segment lost 2 bases and the J segment 6 bases; nucleotides outside the gene matches: 6. The CDR3 length is 15 residues. Germline V gives CDR1 MNHNY, CDR2 SVGAGI (reference sequence).

DNA of the CDR3: TGTGCCAGCAGCTCCAGACAGGATGGGGATTCACCCCTCCACTTT. Amino acids: CASSSRQDGDSPLHF. This chain joins TRBV5-4 and TRBJ1-6; D possibly corresponds to TRBD1 (6 bases). Between the trimmed V and J ends, which lost 3 bases and 8 bases, there was a span of 15 bases. Germline V CDR1 and CDR2: SGHNT, YYREEE (reference sequence). This CDR3 contains 15 residues.

The V call is TRBV6-2 or TRBV6-3, the J call TRBJ1-5, with 9 bases matching TRBD1. Germline V gives CDR1 MNHEY, CDR2 SVGEGT. The CDR3 is made up of 15 amino acids. J gave up 2 bases and V 1 base, and 0 bases lay outside the gene matches. The CDR3 spells CASSYWDRGNQPQHF. In nucleotides, the CDR3 is TGTGCCAGCAGTTACTGGGACAGGGGCAATCAGCCCCAGCATTTT.

The chain joins TRBV7-9 to TRBJ1-2; D uncertain. Trimming took 4 bases from V and 8 from J, leaving 14 bases between them. The CDR3 is made up of 13 amino acids. Germline V gene sequence: CDR1 SEHNR, CDR2 FQNEAQ (reference sequence). The CDR3 spells CASSSVGVRGYTF. As DNA, the CDR3 is TGTGCCAGCAGCTCCGTTGGGGTGAGGGGCTACACCTTC.

This chain connects TRBV6-5 to TRBJ2-1; weak D call: TRBD2 (5 bases). Germline-derived CDR1 and CDR2 are MNHEY and SVGAGI. The CDR3 is 16 amino acids. V was cut by 2 bases and J by 4 bases, with 15 bases left in between. CDR3 sequence: CASSYAGTSRYNEQFF. In nucleotides, the CDR3 is TGTGCCAGCAGTTACGCCGGAACTAGTCGATACAATGAGCAGTTCTTC.